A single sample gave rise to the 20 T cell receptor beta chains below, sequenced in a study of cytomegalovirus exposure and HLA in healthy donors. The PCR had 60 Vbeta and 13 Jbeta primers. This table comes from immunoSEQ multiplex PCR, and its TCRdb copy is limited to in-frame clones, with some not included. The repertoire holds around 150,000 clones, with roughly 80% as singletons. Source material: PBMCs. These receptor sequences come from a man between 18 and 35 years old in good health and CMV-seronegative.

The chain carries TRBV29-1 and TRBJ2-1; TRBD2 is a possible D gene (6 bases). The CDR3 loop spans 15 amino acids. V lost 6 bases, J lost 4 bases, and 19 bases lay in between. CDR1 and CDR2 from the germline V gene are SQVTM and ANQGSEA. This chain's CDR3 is CSVARGAPSYNEQFF. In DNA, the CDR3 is TGCAGCGTCGCTCGCGGGGCTCCCTCTTACAATGAGCAGTTCTTC.

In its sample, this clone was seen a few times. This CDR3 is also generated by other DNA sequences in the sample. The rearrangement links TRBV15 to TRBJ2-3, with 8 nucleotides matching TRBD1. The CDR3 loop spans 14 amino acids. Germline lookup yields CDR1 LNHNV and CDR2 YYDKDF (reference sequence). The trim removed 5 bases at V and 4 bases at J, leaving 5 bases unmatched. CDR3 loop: CATSRGQGSDTQYF. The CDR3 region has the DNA TGTGCCACCAGCCGCGGACAGGGTTCAGATACGCAGTATTTT.

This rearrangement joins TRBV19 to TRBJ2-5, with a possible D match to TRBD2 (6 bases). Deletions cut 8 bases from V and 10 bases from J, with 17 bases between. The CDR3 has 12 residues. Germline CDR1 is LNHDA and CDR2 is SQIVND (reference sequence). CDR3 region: CASRAASGGQYF. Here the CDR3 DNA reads TGTGCCAGTCGAGCCGCCTCCGGGGGCCAGTACTTC.

As DNA, the CDR3 is TGTGCCAGCAGCCTCCCGACTGATATCGGGGAAGAGACCCAGTACTTC. Amino acid sequence: CASSLPTDIGEETQYF. V gene TRBV5-6 combines with J gene TRBJ2-5; maybe TRBD2 (5 bases). CDR1 and CDR2 from the germline V gene are SGHDT and YYEEEE. This CDR3 contains 16 residues. The germline V and J ends were trimmed by 4 bases and 3 bases, with 19 bases remaining between them.

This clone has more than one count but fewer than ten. The CDR3 is CASSRSGDTGELFF. As DNA, the CDR3 is TGTGCCAGCAGTCGTAGCGGGGACACCGGGGAGCTGTTTTTT. V gene TRBV6-1 combines with J gene TRBJ2-2, with 8 bases lining up with TRBD2. V lost 5 bases, J lost 3 bases, and 2 bases stayed unmatched. The germline V gene has CDR1 MNHNS and CDR2 SASEGT. The CDR3 is 14 amino acids.

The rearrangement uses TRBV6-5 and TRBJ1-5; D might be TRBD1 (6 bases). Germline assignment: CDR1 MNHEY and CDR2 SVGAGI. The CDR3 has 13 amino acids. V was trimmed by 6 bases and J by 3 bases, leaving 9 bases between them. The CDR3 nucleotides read TGTGCCAGCAGCCGGGACAACAATCAGCCCCAGCATTTT. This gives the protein CASSRDNNQPQHF.

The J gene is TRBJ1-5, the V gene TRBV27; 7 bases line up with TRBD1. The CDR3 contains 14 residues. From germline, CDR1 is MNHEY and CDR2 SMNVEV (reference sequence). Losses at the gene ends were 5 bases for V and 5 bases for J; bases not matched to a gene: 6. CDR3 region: CASSMTGNDQPQHF. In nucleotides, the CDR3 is TGTGCCAGCAGTATGACAGGGAACGATCAGCCCCAGCATTTT.

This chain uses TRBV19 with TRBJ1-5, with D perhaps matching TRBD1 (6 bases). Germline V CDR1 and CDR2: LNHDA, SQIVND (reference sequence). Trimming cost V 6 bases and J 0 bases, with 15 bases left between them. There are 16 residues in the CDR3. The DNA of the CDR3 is TGTGCCAGTAGGCTCCGGACAGACTTTAGCAATCAGCCCCAGCATTTT. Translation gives CASRLRTDFSNQPQHF. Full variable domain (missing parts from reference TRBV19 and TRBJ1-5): DGGITQSPKYLFRKEGQNVTLSCEQNLNHDAMYWYRQDPGQGLRLIYYSQIVNDFQKGDIAEGYSVSREKKESFPLTVTSAQKNPTAFYLCASRLRTDFSNQPQHFGDGTRLSIL.

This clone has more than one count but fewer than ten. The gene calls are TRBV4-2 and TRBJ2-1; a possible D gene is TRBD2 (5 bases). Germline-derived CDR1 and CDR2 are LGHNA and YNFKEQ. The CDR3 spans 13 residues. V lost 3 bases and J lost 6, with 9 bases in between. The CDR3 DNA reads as TGTGCCAGCAGCCATGCTAGCTTCAATGAGCAGTTCTTC. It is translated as CASSHASFNEQFF.

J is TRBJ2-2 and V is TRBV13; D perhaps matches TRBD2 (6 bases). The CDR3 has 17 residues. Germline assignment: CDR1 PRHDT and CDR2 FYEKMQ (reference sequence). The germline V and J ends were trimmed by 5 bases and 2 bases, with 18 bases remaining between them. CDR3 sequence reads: CASSRPPLASNTGELFF. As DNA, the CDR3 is TGTGCCAGCAGCCGTCCGCCTCTAGCGAGCAACACCGGGGAGCTGTTTTTT. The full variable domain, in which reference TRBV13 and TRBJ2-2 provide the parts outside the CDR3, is AAGVIQSPRHLIKEKRETATLKCYPIPRHDTVYWYQQGPGQDPQFLISFYEKMQSDKGSIPDRFSAQQFSDYHSELNMSSLELGDSALYFCASSRPPLASNTGELFFGEGSRLTVL.

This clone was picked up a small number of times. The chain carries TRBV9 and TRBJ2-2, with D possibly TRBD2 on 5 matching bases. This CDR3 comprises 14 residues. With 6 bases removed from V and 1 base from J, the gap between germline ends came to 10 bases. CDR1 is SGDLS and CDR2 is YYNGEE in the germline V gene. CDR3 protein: CASTPSGNTGELFF. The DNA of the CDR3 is TGTGCCAGCACCCCGAGCGGGAACACCGGGGAGCTGTTTTTT.

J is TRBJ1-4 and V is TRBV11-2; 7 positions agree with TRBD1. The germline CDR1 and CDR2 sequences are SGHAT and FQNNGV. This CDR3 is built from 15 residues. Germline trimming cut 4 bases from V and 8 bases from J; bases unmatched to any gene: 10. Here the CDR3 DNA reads TGTGCCAGCAGCTCCCTGACAGGGAGGTACGAAAAACTGTTTTTT. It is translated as CASSSLTGRYEKLFF.

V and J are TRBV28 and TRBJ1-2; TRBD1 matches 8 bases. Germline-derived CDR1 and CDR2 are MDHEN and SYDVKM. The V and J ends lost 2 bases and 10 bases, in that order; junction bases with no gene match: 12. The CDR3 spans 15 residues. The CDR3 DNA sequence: TGTGCCAGCAGTTTAGGGGGGACAGGAGGTAATTCCTACACCTTC. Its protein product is CASSLGGTGGNSYTF.

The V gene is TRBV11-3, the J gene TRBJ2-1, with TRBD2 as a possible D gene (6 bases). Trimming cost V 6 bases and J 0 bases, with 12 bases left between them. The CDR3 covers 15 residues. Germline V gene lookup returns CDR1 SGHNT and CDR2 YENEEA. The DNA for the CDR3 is TGTGCCAGCAGTGTGTGGGGAGGCTCCTACAATGAGCAGTTCTTC. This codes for CASSVWGGSYNEQFF.

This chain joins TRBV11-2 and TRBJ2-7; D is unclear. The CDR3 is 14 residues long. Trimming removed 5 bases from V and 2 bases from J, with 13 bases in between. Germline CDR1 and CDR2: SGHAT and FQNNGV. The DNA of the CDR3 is TGTGCCAGCAGCCCGAAGTACCAGACCTACGAGCAGTACTTC. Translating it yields CASSPKYQTYEQYF.

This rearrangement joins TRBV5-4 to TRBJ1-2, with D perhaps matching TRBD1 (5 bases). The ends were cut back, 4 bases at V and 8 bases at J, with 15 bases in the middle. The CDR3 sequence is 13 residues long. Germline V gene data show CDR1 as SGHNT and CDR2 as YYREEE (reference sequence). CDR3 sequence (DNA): TGTGCCAGCAGCGGGGGGACCGGGACGGGCTACACCTTC. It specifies CASSGGTGTGYTF.

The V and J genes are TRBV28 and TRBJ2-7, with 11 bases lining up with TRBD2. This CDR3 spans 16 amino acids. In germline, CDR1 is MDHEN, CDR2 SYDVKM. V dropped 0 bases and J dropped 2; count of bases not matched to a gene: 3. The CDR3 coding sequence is TGTGCCAGCAGTTTATGGCTAGCGGGGGGCGCCTACGAGCAGTACTTC. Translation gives CASSLWLAGGAYEQYF.

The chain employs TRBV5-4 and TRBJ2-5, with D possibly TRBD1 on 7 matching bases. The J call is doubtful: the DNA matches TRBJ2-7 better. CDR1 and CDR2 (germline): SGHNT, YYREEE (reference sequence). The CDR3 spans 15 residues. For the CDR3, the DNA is TGTGCCAGCAGCCGGGGGACAGATACATCCTACGAGCAGTACTTC. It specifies CASSRGTDTSYEQYF.

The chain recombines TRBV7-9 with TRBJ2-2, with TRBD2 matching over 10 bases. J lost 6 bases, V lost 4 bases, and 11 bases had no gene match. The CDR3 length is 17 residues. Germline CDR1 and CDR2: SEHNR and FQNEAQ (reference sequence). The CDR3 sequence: CASSSSLAGAGAGELFF. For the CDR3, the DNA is TGTGCCAGCAGCTCCAGCCTAGCGGGAGCGGGGGCCGGGGAGCTGTTTTTT.

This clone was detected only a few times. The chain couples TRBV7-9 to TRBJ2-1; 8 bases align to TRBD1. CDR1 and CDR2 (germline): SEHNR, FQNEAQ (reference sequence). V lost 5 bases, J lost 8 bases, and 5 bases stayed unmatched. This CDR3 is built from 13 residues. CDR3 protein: CASSGQGSYEQFF. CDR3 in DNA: TGTGCCAGCAGCGGACAGGGTTCGTATGAGCAGTTCTTC.